The 8 T cell receptor beta chains presented below share a single source sample, sequenced in a study of blood T cell repertoires in COVID-19. Produced via immunoSEQ multiplex PCR; TCRdb's table is partial and in-frame only. Altogether around 100,000 clones are present, about 88% being singletons, with the ten largest covering 6% to 6.5%. Source material: peripheral blood. The receptors here all came from a human donor in a cohort sampled during active COVID-19.

V usage is TRBV6-5 and J usage is TRBJ2-7; D is possibly TRBD1 (6 bases). In germline, CDR1 is MNHEY, CDR2 SVGAGI. Trimming stripped 0 bases from V and 6 bases from J, with 18 bases between. The CDR3 runs 16 residues. The CDR3 DNA reads as TGTGCCAGCAGTTACTCGTTTAGGGACACCCTGGGCGAGCAGTACTTC. It encodes CASSYSFRDTLGEQYF.

This chain joins TRBV5-5 and TRBJ1-2; possible D gene TRBD1, 5 bases. V was cut by 4 bases and J by 0 bases, with 10 bases left in between. The V gene's germline CDR1 is SGHKS and CDR2 YYEKEE (reference sequence). CDR3 size: 14 residues. The CDR3 here is CASSETGANYGYTF. In DNA, the CDR3 is TGTGCCAGCAGCGAAACAGGAGCTAACTATGGCTACACCTTC.

The chain carries TRBV9 and TRBJ2-7, with 7 positions matching TRBD2. The germline gives CDR1 SGDLS, CDR2 YYNGEE. V gave up 0 bases and J gave up 2 bases; unmatched junction bases: 8. The CDR3 runs to 16 residues. The chain's CDR3 is CASSVEYLAATYEQYF. CDR3 coding DNA: TGTGCCAGCAGCGTAGAGTATCTAGCGGCAACCTACGAGCAGTACTTC.

This chain's CDR3 is CASRTLEGGANVLTF. CDR3 in DNA: TGTGCCAGCAGAACCCTAGAGGGTGGGGCCAACGTCCTGACTTTC. The V call is TRBV28, the J call TRBJ2-6, with D maybe TRBD2 (5 bases). Germline values: CDR1 MDHEN, CDR2 SYDVKM. The CDR3 covers 15 residues. The germline V and J ends were trimmed by 6 bases and 3 bases, with 12 bases remaining between them.

The rearrangement uses TRBV4-1 and TRBJ2-7; 12 nucleotides match TRBD2. CDR1 and CDR2 from the germline V gene are MGHRA and YSYEKL. Unmatched junction bases numbered 10, after V lost 4 bases and J lost 0 bases. This CDR3 is built from 18 residues. CDR3: CASSRGLAGVGSSYEQYF. The CDR3 nucleotides read TGCGCCAGCAGCCGGGGACTAGCGGGCGTCGGATCCTCCTACGAGCAGTACTTC.

The genes are TRBV5-5 and TRBJ2-7, with a tentative D call TRBD1 (5 bases). The V end was cut by 4 bases, the J end by 1 base, with 12 bases between. This CDR3 region has 14 residues. Looked up from germline, CDR1 is SGHKS and CDR2 is YYEKEE (reference sequence). The CDR3 region is CASSTFDRSYEQYF. The CDR3, as DNA: TGTGCCAGCAGCACTTTCGACAGATCCTACGAGCAGTACTTC.

This chain joins TRBV29-1 and TRBJ2-1; D remains ambiguous. The CDR3 sequence is 12 residues long. CDR1 and CDR2 (germline): SQVTM, ANQGSEA. Trimming removed 1 base at V and 7 bases at J, with 8 bases between. The CDR3 region has the DNA TGCAGCGTTGAAGTGATAGTTAATGAGCAGTTCTTC. Translation gives CSVEVIVNEQFF.

This clone has just one count. V gene TRBV27 combines with J gene TRBJ2-1, with TRBD2 matching 11 bases. Germline assignment: CDR1 MNHEY and CDR2 SMNVEV (reference sequence). V lost 5 bases and J lost 4; bases outside the gene matches: 7. The CDR3 is made up of 16 amino acids. The CDR3 sequence: CASSPTRTSGYNEQFF. The CDR3 nucleotides read TGTGCCAGCAGTCCCACCCGGACTAGCGGGTACAATGAGCAGTTCTTC.